These T cell receptor beta chains were read from a single sample in a study of CDR3 diversity in severe acne. Via MiXCR, TCRdb re-called the PCR reads, giving one row per CDR3 protein. The sample comprises roughly 100,000 distinct CDR3 sequences, 51% of which are singletons, and around an eighth rests with the top ten. The sequencing sample was made of blood. These receptor sequences come from a male donor with acne. Both conserved end residues are part of each CDR3. A D gene is named only where the DNA matches it firmly. Rows give clone size only sometimes, using once, few, many, or a class for an expanded clone.

TRBJ1-2,few,TRBD1,TRBV27,TGTGCCAGCAGTCCGGGGACAGGGGCTGGCTACACCTTC,CASSPGTGAGYTF
TRBJ1-6,-,TRBD1,TRBV25-1,TGTGCCAGCACCAGGACAGGGGGAGGTTCACCCCTCCACTTT,CASTRTGGGSPLHF
TRBJ2-2,few,TRBD1,TRBV12-3/TRBV12-4,TGTGCCAGCGCCAGAAGGATACAGGGGTACGCCGGGGAGCTGTTTTTT,CASARRIQGYAGELFF
TRBJ2-3,many,-,TRBV9,TGTGCCAGCAGCGGAGCAGGGACCGGCACAGATACGCAGTATTTT,CASSGAGTGTDTQYF
TRBJ2-2,few,-,TRBV27,TGTGCCAGCAGTTCCCTCCTCGGCGGGGAGCTGTTTTTT,CASSSLLGGELFF
TRBJ2-7,-,-,TRBV7-8,TGTGCCAGCAGTTACAGACCGCAGGATAAGGGTACCTACGAGCAGTACTTC,CASSYRPQDKGTYEQYF
TRBJ1-5,-,-,TRBV19,TGTGCCAGTAGTTGGGTGCTCGATCAGCCCCAGCATTTT,CASSWVLDQPQHF
TRBJ2-7,-,-,TRBV7-2,TGTGCCAGCAGCATCGCGCGAGGGGGAGGGCCGGGTTACGAGCAGTACTTC,CASSIARGGGPGYEQYF
TRBJ2-7,-,TRBD2,TRBV20-1,TGCAGTGCTGACGGGACTAGCGGGAGTAACGAGCAGTACTTC,CSADGTSGSNEQYF
TRBJ2-2,-,-,TRBV5-1,TGCGCCAGCAGCTTGGTTTGGACGTTTCCCCCCGGGGAGCTGTTTTTT,CASSLVWTFPPGELFF
TRBJ1-2,-,-,TRBV7-9,TGTGCCAGCAGTTTATCCCATGGCTACACCTTC,CASSLSHGYTF
TRBJ2-5,-,-,TRBV19,TGTGCCAGTAGTATAGGTGGGGGGGAGACCCAGTACTTC,CASSIGGGETQYF
TRBJ1-5,-,-,TRBV20-1,TGCAGTGCTAGACGCGGCGGGGCTGGTGGGCAAGAGACCCAGCATTTT,CSARRGGAGGQETQHF